Below, 8 T cell receptor beta chains from the same sample are listed, as sequenced in a study of beta chain features in type 1 diabetes. Study findings and constraints: For Type 1 diabetes patients, all four CD4+ subsets carried TCRB CDR3s that were moderately but significantly shorter.

The isolated RNA, all of it, was reverse transcribed, so expressed TCRB transcripts were what got sequenced. Only in-frame clones appear in the TCRdb table, and some are missing; sequencing was by immunoSEQ multiplex PCR. Among about 650,000 clones, around 12% were seen once, and the ten largest hold more than 0.09%. These TCRs are of unknown antigen specificity. Sequencing used naive CD4+ T cells from blood. The receptors originated from a man aged 25-40 years with type 1 diabetes.

This clone was picked up a small number of times. This sequence joins TRBV13 and TRBJ2-7; 7 bases match TRBD1. Trimming took 4 bases from V and 0 from J; bases not matched to a gene: 3. CDR3 size: 14 residues. Germline CDR1 reads PRHDT; CDR2 reads FYEKMQ (reference sequence). In DNA, the CDR3 is TGTGCCAGCAGCTCACAGGGGAACTCCTACGAGCAGTACTTC. Its protein product is CASSSQGNSYEQYF.

The V gene is TRBV5-4, the J gene TRBJ1-2; tentatively, D is TRBD1 (5 bases). Germline V gene lookup returns CDR1 SGHNT and CDR2 YYREEE (reference sequence). With 4 bases removed from V and 5 bases from J, the gap between germline ends came to 15 bases. The CDR3 contains 14 residues. The CDR3 DNA is TGTGCCAGCAGCCCCCCACAGGACCTATATGGCTACACCTTC. Encoded protein: CASSPPQDLYGYTF.

V is TRBV7-8 and J is TRBJ1-5; TRBD1 might be the D (6 bases). The ends were cut back, 5 bases at V and 3 bases at J, with 11 bases in the middle. This CDR3 has 14 residues. The germline V gene has CDR1 SGHVS and CDR2 FQNEAQ. The DNA for the CDR3 is TGTGCCAGCAGCATCACAGGGCCCAATCAGCCCCAGCATTTT. Translating it yields CASSITGPNQPQHF.

The chain uses TRBV28 and TRBJ2-1; 8 positions match TRBD2. The CDR3 contains 14 residues. Looked up from germline, CDR1 is MDHEN and CDR2 is SYDVKM. J gave up 12 bases and V 10 bases, and 17 bases lay outside the gene matches. The CDR3 DNA sequence: TGTGCCACCGAGCCAGCGGGGGCCACTTCTAGGCAGTTCTTC. Its translation: CATEPAGATSRQFF.

The rearrangement joins TRBV19 to TRBJ1-6; 7 bases are shared with TRBD1. There are 15 residues in the CDR3. CDR1 and CDR2 (germline): LNHDA, SQIVND (reference sequence). V lost 0 bases and J lost 5; bases outside the gene matches: 1. Here the CDR3 reads CASSIEQGNNSPLHF. In DNA, the CDR3 is TGTGCCAGTAGTATAGAACAGGGGAATAATTCACCCCTCCACTTT.

This clone was seen a handful of times. The genes are TRBV7-6 and TRBJ1-4; D not resolved. Trimming took 4 bases from V and 3 from J, leaving 9 bases between them. The CDR3 is 14 residues long. CDR1 and CDR2 from the germline V gene are SGHVS and FNYEAQ. CDR3 nucleotides: TGTGCCAGCAGCTCTGACTGGGCTAATGAAAAACTGTTTTTT. This codes for CASSSDWANEKLFF.

V usage is TRBV5-1 and J usage is TRBJ2-7; the match to TRBD1 covers 9 bases. The V gene end was trimmed by 3 bases and the J gene end by 2 bases; junction bases not matched to a gene: 6. The CDR3 loop spans 15 amino acids. The germline V gene has CDR1 SGHRS and CDR2 YFSETQ. CDR3 sequence: CASSWGGTGPYEQYF. In nucleotides, the CDR3 is TGCGCCAGCAGCTGGGGAGGGACAGGGCCCTACGAGCAGTACTTC.

This clone was recorded a few times. This chain uses TRBV27 with TRBJ1-5; TRBD1 might be the D (5 bases). This CDR3 is built from 14 residues. The V end lost 5 bases, the J end lost 7 bases, and 15 bases lay between the germline ends. Germline CDR1 reads MNHEY; CDR2 reads SMNVEV (reference sequence). CDR3 in amino acids: CASSARDPQQPQHF. CDR3 coding DNA: TGTGCCAGCAGTGCCCGGGACCCTCAACAGCCCCAGCATTTT.